A selection of T cell receptor beta chains follows, all from one sample in a study of post-analysis software for immune sequencing data. TCRdb ran MiXCR on the PCR reads and lists one entry per CDR3 protein. This sample has some 690,000 distinct CDR3 sequences, with around 27% found just once. Sequences were obtained from blood. Receptors were obtained from a girl under 18 with multiple sclerosis. The CDR3 runs from the conserved cysteine through the conserved F or W. A D gene is named only where the DNA matches it firmly. Rows may omit the clone size; those that give it use once, few, many or a size class.

v_gene	j_gene	d_gene	abundance	CDR3aa	CDR3nt
TRBV7-2	TRBJ2-1	TRBD2	few	CASSLAGLADDGQFF	TGTGCCAGCAGCTTAGCAGGACTAGCGGACGATGGGCAGTTCTTC
TRBV12-3/TRBV12-4	TRBJ2-3	TRBD2	many	CASSTNLAGTQYF	TGTGCCAGCAGTACGAACCTAGCGGGCACGCAGTATTTT
TRBV10-3	TRBJ2-7	TRBD1	medium-sized	CAISRTGAYEQYF	TGTGCCATCAGTCGGACAGGGGCCTACGAGCAGTACTTC
TRBV28	TRBJ1-2	NA	few	CASRSSSNYGYTF	TGTGCCAGCAGGAGCAGTTCTAACTATGGCTACACCTTC
TRBV7-2	TRBJ2-5	NA	once	CASSQGGCETQYF	TGTGCCAGCAGCCAAGGGGGTTGTGAGACCCAGTACTTC
TRBV7-2	TRBJ1-2	NA	NA	CASTKPGSNYGYTF	TGTGCCAGCACCAAACCAGGGAGTAACTATGGCTACACCTTC
TRBV29-1	TRBJ2-5	NA	NA	CSVDGTDQETQYF	TGCAGCGTTGACGGGACGGACCAAGAGACCCAGTACTTC
TRBV6-1	TRBJ2-1	TRBD2	NA	CASNVGGGAHNEQFF	TGTGCCAGCAACGTAGGCGGGGGGGCCCACAATGAGCAGTTCTTC
TRBV7-2	TRBJ2-5	NA	NA	CASSLNAVQETQYF	TGTGCCAGCAGCTTAAACGCAGTCCAAGAGACCCAGTACTTC
TRBV5-1	TRBJ1-1	NA	NA	CASSLGLGNTEAFF	TGCGCCAGCAGCTTGGGATTAGGGAACACTGAAGCTTTCTTT
TRBV5-1	TRBJ2-1	TRBD2	few	CASSFGSGMVYNEQFF	TGCGCCAGCAGCTTCGGGAGCGGGATGGTTTACAATGAGCAGTTCTTC
TRBV5-1	TRBJ2-1	TRBD2	many	CASRPSGGGSYNEQFF	TGCGCCAGCCGTCCATCCGGGGGGGGTTCCTACAATGAGCAGTTCTTC
TRBV7-9	TRBJ2-1	TRBD2	NA	CASSFKRGSYNEQFF	TGTGCCAGCAGCTTCAAGCGGGGATCCTACAATGAGCAGTTCTTC
TRBV6-2/TRBV6-3	TRBJ2-7	TRBD2	few	CASSPPGRGSYEQYF	TGTGCCAGCAGTCCCCCCGGGCGGGGGAGCTACGAGCAGTACTTC
TRBV7-2	TRBJ2-5	TRBD2	few	CASSPLGLAGGLGETQYF	TGTGCCAGCAGCCCCTTAGGGCTAGCGGGAGGGTTGGGAGAGACCCAGTACTTC
TRBV5-1	TRBJ2-5	NA	NA	CASKTTFLQETQYF	TGCGCCAGCAAGACGACATTTCTCCAAGAGACCCAGTACTTC
TRBV20-1	TRBJ2-3	TRBD2	few	CSVATSGMSDTQYF	TGCAGTGTTGCGACTAGCGGGATGTCAGATACGCAGTATTTT
TRBV12-3/TRBV12-4	TRBJ2-3	NA	many	CASESTSTDTQYF	TGTGCCAGTGAGAGCACTAGCACAGATACGCAGTATTTT
TRBV5-1	TRBJ2-1	NA	NA	CASSSFDNEQFF	TGCGCCAGCAGCTCCTTCGACAATGAGCAGTTCTTC
TRBV5-5	TRBJ2-1	NA	NA	CASSPPRSADNEQFF	TGTGCCAGCAGCCCTCCACGGTCAGCCGACAATGAGCAGTTCTTC
TRBV6-2/TRBV6-3	TRBJ2-3	TRBD2	NA	CASSYRRRRTSVEATDTQYF	TGTGCCAGCAGTTACCGACGGAGAAGGACTAGCGTTGAGGCAACAGATACGCAGTATTTT
TRBV2	TRBJ2-1	NA	NA	CASSEAGGTVEQFF	TGTGCCAGCAGTGAAGCGGGCGGTACTGTTGAGCAGTTCTTC
TRBV29-1	TRBJ1-2	TRBD1	NA	CSVEEQGTRGYTF	TGCAGCGTTGAGGAACAGGGGACCCGTGGCTACACCTTC
TRBV29-1	TRBJ2-1	TRBD2	NA	CSVESGSGTFNEQFF	TGCAGCGTTGAATCGGGTAGCGGGACCTTCAATGAGCAGTTCTTC
TRBV15	TRBJ1-1	NA	NA	CATSRDLLNTEAFF	TGTGCCACCAGCAGAGATCTTCTGAACACTGAAGCTTTCTTT
TRBV7-2	TRBJ1-5	NA	few	CASSLEQGYNQPQHF	TGTGCCAGCAGCTTAGAACAGGGATACAATCAGCCCCAGCATTTT
TRBV20-1	TRBJ2-5	TRBD2	NA	CSASPLAGGPETQYF	TGCAGTGCTAGCCCCCTAGCGGGGGGGCCGGAGACCCAGTACTTC
TRBV5-1	TRBJ1-2	NA	few	CASSLEQTYGYTF	TGCGCCAGCAGCTTGGAACAGACCTATGGCTACACCTTC
TRBV2	TRBJ2-7	NA	NA	CASRGSTYEQYF	TGTGCCAGCCGGGGCAGTACCTACGAGCAGTACTTC
TRBV6-5	TRBJ2-1	TRBD2	few	CASSYSVWLAEDYNEQFF	TGTGCCAGCAGTTACTCGGTCTGGCTAGCGGAGGACTACAATGAGCAGTTCTTC
TRBV7-9	TRBJ2-6	TRBD1	NA	CASSPGTGDSAGANVLTF	TGTGCCAGCAGCCCCGGGACAGGGGATTCCGCTGGGGCCAACGTCCTGACTTTC
TRBV7-2	TRBJ1-1	NA	many	CASSRTVNTEAFF	TGTGCCAGCAGCCGGACAGTGAACACTGAAGCTTTCTTT
TRBV12-3/TRBV12-4	TRBJ1-2	TRBD1	NA	CATRRGARGDRDRNYGYTF	TGTGCCACCAGAAGGGGAGCTCGTGGGGACAGGGACCGAAACTATGGCTACACCTTC
TRBV27	TRBJ2-3	TRBD2	NA	CASSLRLAGGIGTDTQYF	TGTGCCAGCAGTTTACGGCTAGCGGGAGGGATTGGAACAGATACGCAGTATTTT
TRBV18	TRBJ2-5	NA	NA	CASSPPSRVETQYF	TGTGCCAGCTCACCACCGTCCAGGGTGGAGACCCAGTACTTC
TRBV3-1	TRBJ2-3	NA	NA	CASSQLTTSTDTQYF	TGTGCCAGCAGCCAACTGACAACTAGCACAGATACGCAGTATTTT
TRBV7-2	TRBJ2-5	TRBD2	NA	CASSLTSGTWETQYF	TGTGCCAGCAGCTTAACTAGCGGGACTTGGGAGACCCAGTACTTC
TRBV6-6	TRBJ2-7	NA	NA	CASTRGAEQYF	TGTGCCAGCACCCGGGGGGCCGAGCAGTACTTC
TRBV29-1	TRBJ2-7	NA	many	CSVKLTGTYEQYF	TGCAGCGTTAAGTTAACGGGAACCTACGAGCAGTACTTC
TRBV18	TRBJ2-1	NA	few	CASSPSPPDNEQFF	TGTGCCAGCTCACCGTCACCCCCGGACAATGAGCAGTTCTTC
TRBV3-1	TRBJ2-3	TRBD2	NA	CASSPRLAGAVDTQYF	TGTGCCAGCAGCCCCCGACTAGCGGGGGCGGTAGATACGCAGTATTTT
TRBV7-9	TRBJ2-3	NA	few	CASSSLVRGTDTQYF	TGTGCCAGCAGCTCCCTGGTCAGGGGCACAGATACGCAGTATTTT
TRBV6-6	TRBJ2-2	NA	NA	CASQRGARTGELFF	TGTGCCAGCCAACGGGGGGCTAGGACCGGGGAGCTGTTTTTT
TRBV5-1	TRBJ2-3	TRBD1	few	CASSSRTGGEADTQYF	TGCGCCAGCAGCTCACGGACAGGGGGGGAGGCAGATACGCAGTATTTT
TRBV12-3/TRBV12-4	TRBJ2-2	NA	few	CASSLASGAGELFF	TGTGCCAGCAGTTTAGCGTCCGGCGCCGGGGAGCTGTTTTTT
TRBV12-3/TRBV12-4	TRBJ1-5	NA	few	CASSLRFRPQHF	TGTGCCAGCAGTTTGCGATTTCGGCCCCAGCATTTT
TRBV10-2	TRBJ2-2	TRBD2	few	CASRGGRYPGELFF	TGCGCCAGCAGAGGCGGGAGATACCCCGGGGAGCTGTTTTTT
TRBV10-3	TRBJ2-3	TRBD2	NA	CAIRFSGGAGDTQYF	TGTGCCATCAGATTTAGCGGGGGGGCCGGAGATACGCAGTATTTT
TRBV5-1	TRBJ2-4	TRBD1	NA	CASSSLSQGENIQYF	TGCGCCAGCAGCTCCCTCTCACAGGGGGAAAACATTCAGTACTTC